This T cell receptor (beta chain) comes out of a study of early T cells in non-severe SARS-CoV-2 infection. Germline CDR1 is SNHLY and CDR2 is FYNNEI. The CDR3 has 13 amino acids. Trimming pared 9 bases from V and 1 base from J, leaving 11 bases between. This clonotype was counted a few times. Researchers tagged individual cDNA molecules with unique molecular identifiers. TCRdb itself ran the 5' RACE reads through MiXCR, one entry per CDR3 protein. The table lists approximately 110,000 distinct CDR3 sequences, about 15% of them singletons. The material sequenced was whole blood. The TCR originated in an adult who was a healthcare worker with PCR-confirmed SARS-CoV-2 infection or an uninfected control (not recorded which). This sequence joins TRBV2 and TRBJ2-3; D is possibly TRBD1 (6 bases). CDR3 in amino acids: CARTRQGTDTQYF. CDR3 nucleotide sequence: TGTGCCAGGACTCGACAGGGCACAGATACGCAGTATTTT.